This T cell receptor (beta chain) was sequenced in a study of STAT5B mutations in CD4+ large granular lymphocyte leukemia (dated by TCRdb to 2021 to 2024). Regarding the research as a whole: Among the healthy controls, the CDR3 'QG' motif was associated with a particular HLA allele. The study compared the TCRbeta repertoires of patients with CD4+ T-cell large granular lymphocyte leukemia against the TCRbeta repertoires of healthy blood donors. Flow cytometry on FACSCanto II or FACSVerse confirmed that purified fractions exceeded 95% purity among lymphocytes. Results and caveats for the whole study, not just this receptor: The data were not HLA-matched, and the higher clonality in CD4+ T-LGLL than in CD8+ T-LGLL could be due to the relatively small sample size. Compared with healthy CD4+ repertoires, CD4-sorted patient repertoires appeared more clonal, and this difference remained even after the putative leukemic clones were removed. Each patient's main leukemic clonotypes were private, but approximately 23% of these clonotypes showed up at low frequency in the non-leukemic repertoires of other patients. Enrichment of TRBV06-family usage was observed among the top patient clones (8/27) relative to healthy controls (2/35).

Worth noting for this clone: What this receptor recognizes is not known. The input lacks base qualities; no much larger clone sits a single base away.

The healthy controls were over 30 blood donors, and the buffy coats of these donors were supplied by the Finnish Red Cross blood service. All TCR-sequenced material derived from peripheral blood: patient blood samples and healthy donor buffy coats. Ficoll-Hypaque gradient centrifugation was used to isolate peripheral blood mononuclear cells. CD4+ cells were purified magnetically from the buffy coats of healthy controls. Genomic DNA was extracted with the Gentra Puregene Cell and Tissue kit and quantified on a Qubit 2.0 fluorometer. The immunoSEQ assay at survey resolution was used to sequence TCRbeta rearrangements from genomic DNA. Processing in the source paper ran as follows. In the TCR sequencing data, the lowest productive clonotype frequency that could be detected was 2.59 x 10-5. Only productive TCRbeta rearrangements, defined as complete and in-frame sequences, were included in the analyses. Sample clonality was computed as Simpson clonality in the immunoSEQ Analyzer version 3.0. Based on frequency, clones were grouped as very rare, small, medium, large (1-20%) or hyperexpanded (>20%). Generation probabilities were estimated with OLGA 1.2.3, V-gene circos plots were generated with VDJtools, specificities were searched for in VDJdb, and CDR3 motifs were identified with GLIPH. TCRdb obtained this table from immuneACCESS and retained in-frame rearrangements with V and J assigned. These tables miss some clones; where compared with another copy, unresolved V genes account for less than half of the shortfall, and the remainder is unexplained. The V and J calls and the clone size are those of that table, but D and trimming were determined from the DNA. This sample lists about 33,000 clones; 87% were detected once. In total, the top ten clones hold 3.4% of the sample.

After removal of 1 base from V and 9 bases from J, the junction retains 3 bases not matched to a gene. From the germline V gene (reference sequence), CDR1 is SEHNR and CDR2 is FQNEAQ. The CDR3 goes from the cysteine to the phenylalanine over 14 residues. Kept here is only the CDR3 DNA, which spans 42 bases and is read in frame from base 1. Sequenced: CD4+ T cells from blood buffy coats. Recombination linked TRBV7-9 to TRBJ2-1; 10 nucleotides in the junction match TRBD1. This TCR came from a human donor in good health. The DNA sequence reads TGTGCCAGCAGCTTAGGGGGACAGGGGAGTGAGCAGTTCTTC. It translates as CASSLGGQGSEQFF.